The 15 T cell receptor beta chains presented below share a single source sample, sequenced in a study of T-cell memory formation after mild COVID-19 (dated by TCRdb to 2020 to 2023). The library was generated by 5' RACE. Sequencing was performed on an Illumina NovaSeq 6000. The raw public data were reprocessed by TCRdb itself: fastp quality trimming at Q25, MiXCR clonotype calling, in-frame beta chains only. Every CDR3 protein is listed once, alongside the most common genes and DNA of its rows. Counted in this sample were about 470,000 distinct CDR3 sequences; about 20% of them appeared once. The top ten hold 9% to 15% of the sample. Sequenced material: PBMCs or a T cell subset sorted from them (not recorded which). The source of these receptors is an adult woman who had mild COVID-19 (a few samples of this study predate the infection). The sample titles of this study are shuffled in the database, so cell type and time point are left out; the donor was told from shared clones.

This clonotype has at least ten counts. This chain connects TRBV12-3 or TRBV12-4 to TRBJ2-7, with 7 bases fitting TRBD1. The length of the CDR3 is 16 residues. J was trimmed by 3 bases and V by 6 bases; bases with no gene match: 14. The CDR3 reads CASSSSLQGFNYEQYF. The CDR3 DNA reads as TGTGCCAGCAGCTCATCGCTACAGGGGTTTAACTACGAGCAGTACTTC.

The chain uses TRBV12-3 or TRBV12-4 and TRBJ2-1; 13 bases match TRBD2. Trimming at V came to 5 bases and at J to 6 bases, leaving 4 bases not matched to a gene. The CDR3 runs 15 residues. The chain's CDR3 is CASSNGLAGVNEQFF. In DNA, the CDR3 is TGTGCCAGCAGTAACGGACTAGCGGGGGTCAATGAGCAGTTCTTC.

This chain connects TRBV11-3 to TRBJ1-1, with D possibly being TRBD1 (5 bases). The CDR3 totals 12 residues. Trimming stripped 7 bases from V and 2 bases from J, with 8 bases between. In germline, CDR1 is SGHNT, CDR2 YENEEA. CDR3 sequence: CASTQGNTEAFF. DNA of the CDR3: TGTGCCAGCACCCAGGGAAACACTGAAGCTTTCTTT.

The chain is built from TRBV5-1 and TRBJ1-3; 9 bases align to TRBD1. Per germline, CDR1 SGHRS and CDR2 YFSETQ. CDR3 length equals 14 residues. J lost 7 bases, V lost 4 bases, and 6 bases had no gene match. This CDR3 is CASSLGQGSNTIYF. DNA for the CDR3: TGCGCCAGCAGCCTCGGACAGGGGAGCAACACCATATATTTT. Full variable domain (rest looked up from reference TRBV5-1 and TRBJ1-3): KAGVTQTPRYLIKTRGQQVTLSCSPISGHRSVSWYQQTPGQGLQFLFEYFSETQRNKGNFPGRFSGRQFSNSRSEMNVSTLELGDSALYLCASSLGQGSNTIYFGEGSWLTVV.

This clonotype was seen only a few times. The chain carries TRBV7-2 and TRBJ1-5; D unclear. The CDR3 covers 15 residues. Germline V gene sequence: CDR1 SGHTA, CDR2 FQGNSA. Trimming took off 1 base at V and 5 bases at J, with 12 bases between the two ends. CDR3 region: CASSLVGPGDQPQHF. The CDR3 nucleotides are TGTGCCAGCAGCTTAGTAGGCCCCGGCGATCAGCCCCAGCATTTT.

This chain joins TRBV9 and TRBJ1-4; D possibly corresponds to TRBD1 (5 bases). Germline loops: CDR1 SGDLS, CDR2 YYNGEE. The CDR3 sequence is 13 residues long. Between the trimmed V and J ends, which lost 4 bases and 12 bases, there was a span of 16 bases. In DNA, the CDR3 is TGTGCCAGCAGCCCCGGCGCAGGGATTGAACTGTTTTTT. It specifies CASSPGAGIELFF.

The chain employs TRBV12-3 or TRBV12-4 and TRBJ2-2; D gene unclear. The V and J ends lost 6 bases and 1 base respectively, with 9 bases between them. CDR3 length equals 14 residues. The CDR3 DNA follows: TGTGCCAGCAGCCCCCTTCGGAACACCGGGGAGCTGTTTTTT. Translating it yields CASSPLRNTGELFF.

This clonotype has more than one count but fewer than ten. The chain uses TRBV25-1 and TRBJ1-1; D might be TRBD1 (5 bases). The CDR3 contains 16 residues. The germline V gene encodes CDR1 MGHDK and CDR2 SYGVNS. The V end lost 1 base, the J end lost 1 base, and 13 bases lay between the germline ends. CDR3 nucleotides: TGTGCCAGCAGTGAATGGGGGGGACGCACGAACACTGAAGCTTTCTTT. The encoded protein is CASSEWGGRTNTEAFF.

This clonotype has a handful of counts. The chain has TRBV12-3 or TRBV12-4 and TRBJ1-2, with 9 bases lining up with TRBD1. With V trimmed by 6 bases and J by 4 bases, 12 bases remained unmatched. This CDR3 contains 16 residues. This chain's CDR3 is CASRRAPGQGLYGYTF. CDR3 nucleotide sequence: TGTGCCAGCAGACGAGCGCCGGGACAGGGCCTCTATGGCTACACCTTC.

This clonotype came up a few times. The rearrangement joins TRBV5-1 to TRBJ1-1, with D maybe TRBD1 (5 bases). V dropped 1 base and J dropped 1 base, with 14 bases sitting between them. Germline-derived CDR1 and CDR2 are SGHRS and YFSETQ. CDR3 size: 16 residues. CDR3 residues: CASSLFPGGTNTEAFF. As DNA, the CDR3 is TGCGCCAGCAGCTTGTTCCCGGGGGGTACGAACACTGAAGCTTTCTTT. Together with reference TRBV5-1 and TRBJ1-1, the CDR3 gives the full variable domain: KAGVTQTPRYLIKTRGQQVTLSCSPISGHRSVSWYQQTPGQGLQFLFEYFSETQRNKGNFPGRFSGRQFSNSRSEMNVSTLELGDSALYLCASSLFPGGTNTEAFFGQGTRLTVV.

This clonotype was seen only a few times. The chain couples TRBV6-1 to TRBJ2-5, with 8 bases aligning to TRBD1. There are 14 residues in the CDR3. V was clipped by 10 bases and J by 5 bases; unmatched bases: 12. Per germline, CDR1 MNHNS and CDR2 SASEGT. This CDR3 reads CATNPRDRPETQYF. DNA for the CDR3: TGTGCCACTAATCCCCGGGACAGGCCTGAGACCCAGTACTTC.

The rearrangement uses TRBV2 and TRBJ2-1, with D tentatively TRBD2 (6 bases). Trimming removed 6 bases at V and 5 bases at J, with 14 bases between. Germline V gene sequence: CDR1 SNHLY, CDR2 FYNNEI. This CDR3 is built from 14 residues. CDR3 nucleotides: TGTGCCAGCAGGGGACTCGCTGAAAACAATGAGCAGTTCTTC. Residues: CASRGLAENNEQFF.

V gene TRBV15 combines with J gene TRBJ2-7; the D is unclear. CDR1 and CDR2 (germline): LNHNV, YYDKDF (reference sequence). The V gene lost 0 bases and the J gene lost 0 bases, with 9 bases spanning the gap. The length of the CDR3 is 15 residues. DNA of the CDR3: TGTGCCACCAGCAGAGACTTTGCGAGCTCCTACGAGCAGTACTTC. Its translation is CATSRDFASSYEQYF.

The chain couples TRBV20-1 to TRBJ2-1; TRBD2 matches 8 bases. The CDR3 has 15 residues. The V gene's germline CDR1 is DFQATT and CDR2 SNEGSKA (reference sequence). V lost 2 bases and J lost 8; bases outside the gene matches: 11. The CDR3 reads CSARSGLGVIDEQFF. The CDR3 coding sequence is TGCAGTGCTAGATCGGGACTAGGAGTCATCGATGAGCAGTTCTTC.

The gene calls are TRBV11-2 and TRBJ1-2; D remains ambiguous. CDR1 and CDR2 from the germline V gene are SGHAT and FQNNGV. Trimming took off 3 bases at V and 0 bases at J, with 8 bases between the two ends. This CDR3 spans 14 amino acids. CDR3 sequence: CASSFLGANYGYTF. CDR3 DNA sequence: TGTGCCAGCAGCTTTTTGGGAGCTAACTATGGCTACACCTTC.